This T cell receptor (beta chain) was sequenced during a study of T-cell reconstitution after alpha-beta-depleted transplantation in children. The TCRbeta library incorporated unique molecular identifiers. Each CDR3 protein gets one entry after TCRdb re-called the PCR reads with MiXCR. Of approximately 190,000 distinct CDR3 sequences in the sample, roughly 8.3% are singletons; the top ten hold less than 40%. Study-level results: Approximately two months post-transplant, alpha-beta T cells reportedly originated from several hundred expanded graft clones.

The CDR3 contains 12 residues. CDR1 and CDR2 from the germline V gene are MGHDK and SYGVNS. Trimming shortened V by 7 bases and J by 2 bases, and 9 bases separated the two germline ends. This clonotype was seen a handful of times. Its target is unknown. The rearrangement links TRBV25-1 to TRBJ2-7; D perhaps matches TRBD2 (6 bases). The TCR was taken from a male patient aged 2-9 years who had a stem cell transplant for acute myeloid leukemia, so the T cells may come from the graft donor. This specimen consisted of PBMCs, mostly from graft donor cells, obtained 360 days after TCRalphabeta/CD19-depleted stem cell transplant. The CDR3, as DNA: TGTGCCAGCAACCGGGGGACCTACGAGCAGTACTTC. This translates into CASNRGTYEQYF.